The T cell receptor beta chain described here comes from a study of CD8+CD57+ T cells in acquired aplastic anemia. Study overall: An average of approximately 3.4 ug of DNA was obtained from sorted CD4+ and CD8+ cells. Study results and caveats: Patients and controls turned out to have 25 to 30 CD8+ CDR3 sequences in common. Any difference that existed in CD8+ Simpson's diversity between patients and controls was not significant.

Profiling that covered TCR beta VDJ and CDR3 relied on genomic DNA as its template. TCRdb processed the reads anew with MiXCR; each CDR3 protein has one entry. The table shows 310,000 or so distinct CDR3 sequences, with roughly 53% occurring only once. Sequencing was done on patients that had shown CD8+CD57+ cell expansion by flow cytometry. All participating patients were living with severe acquired aplastic anemia. For this clonotype: The antigen is unknown.

This CDR3 has 15 amino acids. Germline CDR1 and CDR2: DFQATT and SNEGSKA (reference sequence). V lost 3 bases to trimming and J lost 0 bases, with 12 bases between them. The clonotype was recovered from a human donor with aplastic anemia. The rearrangement uses TRBV20-1 and TRBJ1-3; tentative D call: TRBD1 (5 bases). The sequenced sample consisted of sorted CD4+, CD8+, or CD8+CD57+ T cells (not recorded which) from PBMCs. In DNA, the CDR3 is TGCAGTGCTAGTACGGGGGGGTTCTCTGGAAACACCATATATTTT. Translated, it gives CSASTGGFSGNTIYF.